The text below deals with one TCR beta chain. The target of this receptor is not known. No much larger clone is present one base from it, and per-base qualities are unavailable. This entry is derived from a study of blood T cells in healthy people across ages (dated by TCRdb to 2015 to 2017). For the wider study: In model experiments, template switching captured roughly one uniquely barcoded TCR beta cDNA molecule for every two T cells. To track age-related changes in TCR beta repertoire diversity, the study relied on deep sequencing normalized with unique cDNA molecular identifiers. Four age groups were formed from the donors: young (average around 15 years), middle-aged (just under 40), aged (62) and long-lived (more than 75). To avoid experimental bias, donors of different ages were randomly spread across the sequencing lanes. The study analyzed two additional independent replicas of 1 million unique cDNA reads from the same blood draw for two donors, one aged 18 to 29 and one aged 80 or older.

Per the germline V gene (reference sequence), SEHNR is the CDR1 and FQNEAQ is the CDR2. The CDR3 starts with the cysteine, ends with the phenylalanine, and has 16 residues. Of all the DNA, just the CDR3 is kept, 48 bases in frame from base 1. V drops 1 base and J drops 6 bases, leaving 15 bases in between. Donors were under 40 systemically healthy Caucasian individuals from Russia aged about 6 to 100 years. Each donor gave approximately 9.3 milliliters of peripheral blood, collected into EDTA-treated Vacutainer tubes. Ficoll-Paque density-gradient centrifugation was used to isolate PBMCs, with at least 6 million per sample. Trizol reagent was used to extract total RNA from the PBMCs, yielding at least 6 micrograms per sample. For every donor, flow cytometry on a PBMC aliquot measured the percentage of naive CD45RAhigh/CD27high T cells. Libraries were made using 5' RACE. Reads for this sample came from an Illumina HiSeq 2500. A second about 7 to 11 cycle PCR used a sample-barcoded 5' primer and a J-beta primer mix. A unique molecular identifier was introduced onto each TCR beta cDNA molecule by a template-switch 5' adaptor carrying 12 random nucleotides. At least 3 million CDR3-containing paired-end reads were obtained from each sample. All of the RNA was converted into first-strand cDNA using the Mint cDNA synthesis kit, with a TRBC-specific oligonucleotide serving as the primer. All cDNA was treated with uracil-DNA glycosylase and then went through a first 18-cycle PCR with the universal primers M1SS and BC2_uni_R. The paper's data handling went like this. Normalization of each sample was performed by random selection of 1 million high-quality reads, each carrying a distinct molecular identifier. Instead of being binned into consensus sequences, reads that shared molecular identifiers were thrown out. MiTCR, with a Q25 quality threshold and the strictest error-elimination algorithm, was used for CDR3 identification, clonotype clustering and error correction. A nonparametric unseen species model with Euler transformation was used to estimate a lower bound on total TCR beta diversity. TCRdb took the public reads, trimmed them with fastp at Q25, ran MiXCR for clone calling and kept in-frame beta chains. Each entry merges the rows of one CDR3 protein and shows their most common DNA and genes. TCRdb, rather than the study authors, made the V and J calls. This sample is represented by 1.5 million or so distinct CDR3 sequences; around 42% of them were singletons. 7.9% of the sample is held by the ten biggest clonotypes.

Results the study describes overall, beyond this receptor: Estimates of total diversity based on one million sequenced T cells were regarded as lower bounds and as underestimates. Observed TCR beta diversity per million T cells fell roughly linearly with age, and a significant reduction was already apparent by age roughly 40. Because profiling used bulk unsorted PBMCs, naive and antigen-experienced compartments could not be compared conclusively. The percentage of naive T cells measured by flow cytometry correlated strongly with observed TCR beta diversity. Compared with the aged group, more naive CD4+ T cells, fewer expanded clones and increased TCR diversity were shown by the long-lived group, suggesting age selection. Donor CMV infection status was unknown, potentially confounding age-related changes in expanded clonotypes.

The sequence joins TRBV7-9 to TRBJ1-4; tentative D gene TRBD1, with 5 bases matching. The receptor comes from a woman under 30 in good health. The sample consisted of blood. The CDR3 protein is CASSLGGHPYDEKLFF. The base sequence is TGTGCCAGCAGCTTAGGCGGACACCCCTACGATGAAAAACTGTTTTTT.